The clone carrying this T cell receptor (beta chain) was seen a handful of times. This specimen comes from a study of blood T cells in healthy people across ages. Germline CDR1 is MRHNA and CDR2 is SNTAGT. V lost 0 bases to trimming and J lost 6 bases, with 6 bases between them. The CDR3 contains 13 residues. Each donor gave roughly 10 milliliters of peripheral blood. Sample-barcoded 5' priming and a J-beta primer mix drove a second PCR of about 7 to 12 cycles. TCRdb called the 5' RACE reads again in MiXCR, with one record for every CDR3 protein. The table lists 1.5 million to 2 million distinct CDR3 sequences, just under 50% of them singletons.

The sequencing sample was made of blood. The chain joins TRBV6-4 to TRBJ2-1; D is ambiguous. This TCR came from a woman in her 40s in good health. DNA for the CDR3: TGTGCCAGCAGTGACTCGATTCGCAATGAGCAGTTCTTC. Its translation is CASSDSIRNEQFF.